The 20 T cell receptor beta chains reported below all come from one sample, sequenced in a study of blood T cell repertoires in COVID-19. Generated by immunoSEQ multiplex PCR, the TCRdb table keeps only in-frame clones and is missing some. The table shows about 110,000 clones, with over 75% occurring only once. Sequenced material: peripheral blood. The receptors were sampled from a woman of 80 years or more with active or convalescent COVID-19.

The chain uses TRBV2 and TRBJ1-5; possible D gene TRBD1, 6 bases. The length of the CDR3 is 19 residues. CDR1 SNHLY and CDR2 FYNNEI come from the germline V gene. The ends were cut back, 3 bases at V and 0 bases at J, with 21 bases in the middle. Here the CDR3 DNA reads TGTGCCAGCAGTGACGGCGGCCAGGGGAGTCGTATTAGCAATCAGCCCCAGCATTTT. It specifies CASSDGGQGSRISNQPQHF. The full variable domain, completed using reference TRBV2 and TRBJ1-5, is EPEVTQTPSHQVTQMGQEVILRCVPISNHLYFYWYRQILGQKVEFLVSFYNNEISEKSEIFDDQFSVERPDGSNFTLKIRSTKLEDSAMYFCASSDGGQGSRISNQPQHFGDGTRLSIL.

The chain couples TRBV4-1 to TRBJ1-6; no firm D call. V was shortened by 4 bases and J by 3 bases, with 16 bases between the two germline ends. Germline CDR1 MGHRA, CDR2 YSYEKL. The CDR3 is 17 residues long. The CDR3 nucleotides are TGCGCCAGCAGCCGAGTCTTTATATCTAGCTATAATTCACCCCTCCACTTT. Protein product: CASSRVFISSYNSPLHF.

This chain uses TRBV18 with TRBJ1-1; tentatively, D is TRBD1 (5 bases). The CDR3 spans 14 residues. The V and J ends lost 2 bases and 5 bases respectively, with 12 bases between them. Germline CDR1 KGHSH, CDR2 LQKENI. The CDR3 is CASSPSAQGTEAFF. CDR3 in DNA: TGTGCCAGCTCACCATCGGCTCAGGGAACTGAAGCTTTCTTT.

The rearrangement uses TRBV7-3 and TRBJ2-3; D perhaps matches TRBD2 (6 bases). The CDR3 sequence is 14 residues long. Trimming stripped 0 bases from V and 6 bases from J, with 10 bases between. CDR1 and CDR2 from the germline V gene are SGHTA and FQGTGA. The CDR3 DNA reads TGTGCCAGCAGCTTAACCGGAGGGCAGGATACGCAGTATTTT. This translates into CASSLTGGQDTQYF.

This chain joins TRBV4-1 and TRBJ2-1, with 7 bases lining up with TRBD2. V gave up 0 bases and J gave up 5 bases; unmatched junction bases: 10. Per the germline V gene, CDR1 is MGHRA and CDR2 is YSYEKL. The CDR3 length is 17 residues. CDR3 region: CASSQDTGGRGNNEQFF. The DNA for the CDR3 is TGCGCCAGCAGCCAAGATACGGGCGGGCGGGGGAACAATGAGCAGTTCTTC.

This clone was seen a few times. The CDR3 region is CASSTSGSYEQYF. For the CDR3, the DNA is TGTGCCAGCAGCACTAGCGGATCCTACGAGCAGTACTTC. The chain combines TRBV11-1 with TRBJ2-7; 8 nucleotides match TRBD2. The V gene end was trimmed by 5 bases and the J gene end by 1 base; junction bases not matched to a gene: 1. The germline V gene encodes CDR1 SGHAT and CDR2 FQDESV (reference sequence). The CDR3 has 13 residues.

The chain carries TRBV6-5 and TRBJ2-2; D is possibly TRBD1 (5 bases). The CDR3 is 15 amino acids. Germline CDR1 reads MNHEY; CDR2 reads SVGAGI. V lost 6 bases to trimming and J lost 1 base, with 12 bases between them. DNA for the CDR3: TGTGCCAGCAGAACCCAAGGGGTGAACACCGGGGAGCTGTTTTTT. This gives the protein CASRTQGVNTGELFF.

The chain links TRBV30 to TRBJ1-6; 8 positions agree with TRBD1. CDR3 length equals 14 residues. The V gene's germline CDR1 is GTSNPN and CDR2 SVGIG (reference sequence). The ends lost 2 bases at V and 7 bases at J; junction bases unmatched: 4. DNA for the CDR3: TGTGCCTGGAGTCGGGACAGGATCAATTCACCCCTCCACTTT. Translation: CAWSRDRINSPLHF.

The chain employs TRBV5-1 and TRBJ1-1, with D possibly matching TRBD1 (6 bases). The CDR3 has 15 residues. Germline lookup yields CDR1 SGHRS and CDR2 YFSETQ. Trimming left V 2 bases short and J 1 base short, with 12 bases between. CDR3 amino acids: CASSLSTGPNTEAFF. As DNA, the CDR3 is TGCGCCAGCAGCTTATCGACAGGCCCGAACACTGAAGCTTTCTTT.

DNA of the CDR3: TGTGCCAGCAGGGGACTCAACTATGGCTACACCTTC. It is translated as CASRGLNYGYTF. The V gene is TRBV6-5, the J gene TRBJ1-2; TRBD1 is a possible D gene (5 bases). CDR1 and CDR2 (germline): MNHEY, SVGAGI. This CDR3 is built from 12 residues. The ends were cut back, 6 bases at V and 2 bases at J, with 7 bases in the middle.

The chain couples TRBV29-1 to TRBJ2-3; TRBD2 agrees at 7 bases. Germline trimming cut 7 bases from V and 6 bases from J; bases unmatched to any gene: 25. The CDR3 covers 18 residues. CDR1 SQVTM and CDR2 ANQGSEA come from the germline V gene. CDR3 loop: CSGRAEAGSAHSIDTQYF. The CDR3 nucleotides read TGCAGCGGGCGGGCGGAAGCGGGATCGGCCCACAGCATCGATACGCAGTATTTT.

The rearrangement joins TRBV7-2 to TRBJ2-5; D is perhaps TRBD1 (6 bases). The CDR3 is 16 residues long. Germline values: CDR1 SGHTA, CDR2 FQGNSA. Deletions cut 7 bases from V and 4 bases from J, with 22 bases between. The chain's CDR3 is CASTNRMGAGRETQYF. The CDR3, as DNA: TGTGCCAGCACCAACCGAATGGGGGCAGGGCGAGAGACCCAGTACTTC.

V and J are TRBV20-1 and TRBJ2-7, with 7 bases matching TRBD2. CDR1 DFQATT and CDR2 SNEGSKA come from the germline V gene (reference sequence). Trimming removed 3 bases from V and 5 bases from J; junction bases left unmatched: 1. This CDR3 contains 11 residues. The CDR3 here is CSASRGDEQYF. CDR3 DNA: TGCAGTGCTAGTCGGGGGGACGAGCAGTACTTC.

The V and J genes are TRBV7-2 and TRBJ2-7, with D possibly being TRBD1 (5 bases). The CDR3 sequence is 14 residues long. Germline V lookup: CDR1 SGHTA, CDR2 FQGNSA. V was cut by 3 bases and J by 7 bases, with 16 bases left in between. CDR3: CASSLVLASGEQYF. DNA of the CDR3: TGTGCCAGCAGCTTGGTTTTGGCCTCAGGGGAGCAGTACTTC.

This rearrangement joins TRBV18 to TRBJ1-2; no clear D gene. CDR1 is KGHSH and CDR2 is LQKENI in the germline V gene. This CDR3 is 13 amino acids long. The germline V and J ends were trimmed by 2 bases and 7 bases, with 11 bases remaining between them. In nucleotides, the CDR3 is TGTGCCAGCTCACCAGACTTGGTTGCTGGCTACACCTTC. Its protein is CASSPDLVAGYTF.

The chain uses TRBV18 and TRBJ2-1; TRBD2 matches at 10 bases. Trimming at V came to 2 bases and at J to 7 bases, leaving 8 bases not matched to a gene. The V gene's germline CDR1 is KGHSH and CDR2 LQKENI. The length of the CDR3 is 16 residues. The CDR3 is CASSPKSSGSMNEQFF. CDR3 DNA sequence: TGTGCCAGCTCACCAAAGTCTAGCGGGAGTATGAATGAGCAGTTCTTC.

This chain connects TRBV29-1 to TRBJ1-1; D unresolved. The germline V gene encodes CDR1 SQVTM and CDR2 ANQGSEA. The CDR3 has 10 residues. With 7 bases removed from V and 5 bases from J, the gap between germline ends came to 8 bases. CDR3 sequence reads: CSAIVTEAFF. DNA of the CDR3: TGCAGCGCTATAGTGACTGAAGCTTTCTTT.

The CDR3 protein is CAWKASGPVGTQYF. Here the CDR3 DNA reads TGTGCCTGGAAGGCCAGCGGACCGGTGGGTACGCAGTATTTT. The gene calls are TRBV30 and TRBJ2-3, with D perhaps TRBD2 (5 bases). The CDR3 has 14 amino acids. CDR1 and CDR2 (germline): GTSNPN, SVGIG (reference sequence). The ends were cut back, 4 bases at V and 8 bases at J, with 19 bases in the middle.

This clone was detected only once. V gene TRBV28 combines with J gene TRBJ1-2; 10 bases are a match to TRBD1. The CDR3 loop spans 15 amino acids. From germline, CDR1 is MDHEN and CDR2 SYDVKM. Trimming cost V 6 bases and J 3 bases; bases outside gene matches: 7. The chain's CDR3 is CASSLRQGAYYGYTF. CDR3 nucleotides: TGTGCCAGCAGCTTAAGACAGGGGGCCTACTATGGCTACACCTTC.

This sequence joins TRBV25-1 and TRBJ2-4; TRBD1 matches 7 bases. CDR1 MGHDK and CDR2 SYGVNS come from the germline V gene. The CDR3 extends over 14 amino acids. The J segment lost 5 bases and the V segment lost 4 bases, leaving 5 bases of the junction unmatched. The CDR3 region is CASSVTGVENIQYF. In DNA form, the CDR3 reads TGTGCCAGCAGTGTCACAGGGGTGGAAAACATTCAGTACTTC.